One sample yielded the 9 T cell receptor beta chains listed below, sequenced in a study of sequential checkpoint blockade in melanoma. Measured with immunoSEQ multiplex PCR; TCRdb has only the in-frame clones, and not every one. The table records about 1,000 clones, 15% to 20% of them present only once. The treatment denotes: randomized to nivolumab then ipilimumab (arm A) or the reverse (arm B). The sample here was tumor tissue (inferred from file names), taken from a patient given nivolumab and ipilimumab in sequence. These receptors originate from a human donor with melanoma.

Sample share makes this clone medium-sized. This chain uses TRBV11-3 with TRBJ1-1; D gene uncertain. Trimming took 4 bases from V and 1 from J, leaving 19 bases between them. Looked up from germline, CDR1 is SGHNT and CDR2 is YENEEA. CDR3 length: 17 amino acids. As DNA, the CDR3 is TGTGCCAGCAGCTCAGGTCCGGGTCCCTCTTCGAACACTGAAGCTTTCTTT. Encoded protein: CASSSGPGPSSNTEAFF.

This clone is medium-sized (0.01 to 0.1%) by share. The chain combines TRBV11-3 with TRBJ2-3, with D maybe TRBD1 (6 bases). CDR1 SGHNT and CDR2 YENEEA come from the germline V gene. The CDR3 runs 15 residues. Trimming cost V 3 bases and J 1 base, with 11 bases left between them. CDR3 in DNA: TGTGCCAGCAGCTTCAGGGGCTGGGGCACAGATACGCAGTATTTT. Its translation is CASSFRGWGTDTQYF.

This clone has just a few counts. The chain uses TRBV28 and TRBJ2-5, with TRBD2 identical over 11 bases. The ends lost 4 bases at V and 9 bases at J; junction bases unmatched: 7. CDR3 length: 14 amino acids. Germline values: CDR1 MDHEN, CDR2 SYDVKM. CDR3: CASSSGLAAGAQYF. In DNA form, the CDR3 reads TGTGCCAGCAGTTCGGGACTAGCGGCGGGGGCCCAGTACTTC.

This clone is medium-sized in the sample. V is TRBV11-3 and J is TRBJ1-1; no reliable D call. Germline V gives CDR1 SGHNT, CDR2 YENEEA. The CDR3 contains 16 residues. V gave up 5 bases and J gave up 7 bases, with 23 bases separating them. The CDR3 is CASSAEAGGERFEAFF. The CDR3 coding sequence is TGTGCCAGCAGCGCCGAGGCGGGCGGGGAGAGGTTTGAAGCTTTCTTT.

The chain links TRBV6-8 to TRBJ1-2; D ambiguous. CDR1 and CDR2 from the germline V gene are MNHGY and SAAAGT. The V gene lost 10 bases and the J gene lost 0 bases, with 15 bases spanning the gap. This CDR3 comprises 14 residues. The CDR3 DNA sequence: TGTGCCACCTCCGCCGGCGGAGCTAACTATGGCTACACCTTC. Translated, it gives CATSAGGANYGYTF.

In this sample, this clone turned up a few times. The V gene is TRBV9, the J gene TRBJ2-3, with TRBD2 matching over 12 bases. Trimming cost V 7 bases and J 3 bases; bases outside gene matches: 6. Germline V gives CDR1 SGDLS, CDR2 YYNGEE. This CDR3 region has 15 residues. The CDR3 protein is CASSGGLAGTDTQYF. For the CDR3, the DNA is TGTGCCAGCTCTGGTGGACTAGCGGGGACAGATACGCAGTATTTT.

Relative to its sample, this clone is medium-sized. In DNA form, the CDR3 reads TGTGCCACCCCGAGACAGGGGACAGATACGCAGTATTTT. This encodes CATPRQGTDTQYF. V is TRBV6-8 and J is TRBJ2-3; TRBD1 matches at 8 bases. The germline CDR1 and CDR2 sequences are MNHGY and SAAAGT. The length of the CDR3 is 13 residues. V shed 10 bases, J shed 3 bases, and the junction held 6 bases outside the gene matches.

This clone was seen many times. V and J are TRBV11-3 and TRBJ2-6, with 9 bases lining up with TRBD1. The trim removed 5 bases at V and 2 bases at J, leaving 10 bases unmatched. CDR3 length: 18 amino acids. The germline CDR1 and CDR2 sequences are SGHNT and YENEEA. CDR3 residues: CASSGAQGASPGANVLTF. The CDR3 region has the DNA TGTGCCAGCAGCGGGGCACAGGGGGCCTCTCCTGGGGCCAACGTCCTGACTTTC.

CDR3 loop: CASSQPRDSTNTGELFF. CDR3 DNA: TGCGCCAGCAGCCAACCCCGGGACAGTACGAACACCGGGGAGCTGTTTTTT. The chain recombines TRBV4-1 with TRBJ2-2, with 7 bases that match TRBD1. V lost 2 bases, J lost 0 bases, and 6 bases stayed unmatched. The CDR3 has 17 residues. Germline CDR1 is MGHRA and CDR2 is YSYEKL.